A selection of T cell receptor beta chains follows, all from one sample in a study of cytomegalovirus exposure and HLA in healthy donors. Clones were sequenced by immunoSEQ multiplex PCR, and TCRdb holds only the in-frame ones, with some missing. The table records about 130,000 clones, around three quarters of them present only once. Specimen: PBMCs. These receptors originate from a man under 40 in good health. The CDR3 runs from the conserved cysteine through the conserved F or W. D genes are given only for firm matches. Clone size is not always given. Where it is, it says once, few, many or a class for expanded clones.

d_gene: TRBD2; v_gene: TRBV28; j_gene: TRBJ2-7; abundance: few; CDR3aa: CASTISSGLSYEQYF; CDR3nt: TGTGCCAGCACCATTTCTAGCGGTCTCTCCTACGAGCAGTACTTC
d_gene: TRBD2; v_gene: TRBV10-1; j_gene: TRBJ2-1; abundance: NA; CDR3aa: CASSESLAGGYNEQFF; CDR3nt: TGCGCCAGCAGTGAGTCCCTAGCGGGAGGGTACAATGAGCAGTTCTTC
d_gene: TRBD1; v_gene: TRBV11-2; j_gene: TRBJ2-2; abundance: few; CDR3aa: CASSQPGQINTGELFF; CDR3nt: TGTGCCAGCAGCCAGCCGGGACAGATAAACACCGGGGAGCTGTTTTTT
d_gene: NA; v_gene: TRBV27; j_gene: TRBJ2-7; abundance: few; CDR3aa: CASSPRDGSSYEQYF; CDR3nt: TGTGCCAGCAGTCCCCGGGACGGGAGCTCCTACGAGCAGTACTTC
d_gene: TRBD1; v_gene: TRBV29-1; j_gene: TRBJ2-3; abundance: NA; CDR3aa: CSAIQGASTDTQYF; CDR3nt: TGCAGCGCCATCCAGGGGGCCTCCACAGATACGCAGTATTTT
d_gene: NA; v_gene: TRBV18; j_gene: TRBJ2-5; abundance: NA; CDR3aa: CASSLTEQETQYF; CDR3nt: TGTGCCAGCTCATTGACAGAGCAAGAGACCCAGTACTTC
d_gene: TRBD2; v_gene: TRBV7-3; j_gene: TRBJ2-7; abundance: NA; CDR3aa: CASSPLLALDGDEQYF; CDR3nt: TGTGCCAGCAGCCCGTTACTAGCGCTAGACGGGGACGAGCAGTACTTC
d_gene: NA; v_gene: TRBV18; j_gene: TRBJ2-7; abundance: NA; CDR3aa: CASSPRQSLTYEQYF; CDR3nt: TGTGCCAGCTCACCGAGACAGAGCCTAACCTACGAGCAGTACTTC
d_gene: NA; v_gene: TRBV6-6; j_gene: TRBJ1-6; abundance: NA; CDR3aa: CASTLDRSNSPLHF; CDR3nt: TGTGCCAGCACCCTGGACAGATCTAATTCACCCCTCCACTTT
d_gene: NA; v_gene: TRBV19; j_gene: TRBJ2-5; abundance: NA; CDR3aa: CASSIGGVGETQYF; CDR3nt: TGTGCCAGTAGTATAGGGGGGGTCGGAGAGACCCAGTACTTC
d_gene: NA; v_gene: TRBV18; j_gene: TRBJ2-5; abundance: NA; CDR3aa: CASSPPEGIETQYF; CDR3nt: TGTGCCAGCTCACCACCCGAGGGCATAGAGACCCAGTACTTC
d_gene: NA; v_gene: TRBV7-3; j_gene: TRBJ2-1; abundance: NA; CDR3aa: CASSLGGTEEQFF; CDR3nt: TGTGCCAGCAGCTTAGGGGGGACAGAGGAGCAGTTCTTC
d_gene: NA; v_gene: TRBV27; j_gene: TRBJ1-2; abundance: NA; CDR3aa: CASSLVQGTWDGYTF; CDR3nt: TGTGCCAGCAGTTTAGTACAGGGAACTTGGGATGGCTACACCTTC
d_gene: NA; v_gene: TRBV7-3; j_gene: TRBJ2-5; abundance: NA; CDR3aa: CASSLDNQETQYF; CDR3nt: TGTGCCAGCAGCTTAGACAACCAAGAGACCCAGTACTTC
d_gene: NA; v_gene: TRBV10-3; j_gene: TRBJ1-2; abundance: NA; CDR3aa: CAISDQVYGYTF; CDR3nt: TGTGCCATCAGTGATCAGGTTTATGGCTACACCTTC
d_gene: TRBD1; v_gene: TRBV5-1; j_gene: TRBJ2-3; abundance: once; CDR3aa: CASSLSPGQPGADTQYF; CDR3nt: TGCGCCAGCAGCTTGAGCCCGGGACAGCCAGGGGCAGATACGCAGTATTTT
d_gene: NA; v_gene: TRBV5-6; j_gene: TRBJ1-1; abundance: NA; CDR3aa: CASSLGPGAGTEAFF; CDR3nt: TGTGCCAGCAGCTTGGGCCCAGGGGCCGGAACTGAAGCTTTCTTT
d_gene: NA; v_gene: TRBV9; j_gene: TRBJ2-6; abundance: NA; CDR3aa: CASSATIAAGANVLTF; CDR3nt: TGTGCCAGCAGCGCTACGATAGCGGCTGGGGCCAACGTCCTGACTTTC
d_gene: TRBD1; v_gene: TRBV7-2; j_gene: TRBJ1-5; abundance: NA; CDR3aa: CASSFTGVSNQPQHF; CDR3nt: TGTGCCAGCAGCTTCACAGGGGTGAGCAATCAGCCCCAGCATTTT
d_gene: NA; v_gene: TRBV5-6; j_gene: TRBJ1-2; abundance: once; CDR3aa: CASSLVQGRGYGYTF; CDR3nt: TGTGCCAGCAGCTTGGTTCAGGGAAGGGGGTATGGCTACACCTTC
d_gene: TRBD1; v_gene: TRBV6-1; j_gene: TRBJ2-7; abundance: NA; CDR3aa: CASSEFGQGVPYEQYF; CDR3nt: TGTGCCAGCAGTGAATTTGGACAGGGGGTTCCCTACGAGCAGTACTTC
d_gene: NA; v_gene: TRBV7-6; j_gene: TRBJ1-1; abundance: NA; CDR3aa: CASSPRGSEAEAFF; CDR3nt: TGTGCCAGCAGCCCCAGGGGCTCGGAAGCTGAAGCTTTCTTT
d_gene: NA; v_gene: TRBV5-5; j_gene: TRBJ1-4; abundance: NA; CDR3aa: CASSLVLINEKLFF; CDR3nt: TGTGCCAGCAGCTTGGTACTGATTAATGAAAAACTGTTTTTT
d_gene: NA; v_gene: TRBV6-5; j_gene: TRBJ1-5; abundance: few; CDR3aa: CASSYSRWGNQPQHF; CDR3nt: TGTGCCAGCAGTTACTCGAGGTGGGGCAATCAGCCCCAGCATTTT
d_gene: TRBD2; v_gene: TRBV2; j_gene: TRBJ2-1; abundance: NA; CDR3aa: CASSGTSGIGEQFF; CDR3nt: TGTGCCAGCAGTGGGACTAGCGGGATCGGTGAGCAGTTCTTC
d_gene: NA; v_gene: TRBV10-3; j_gene: TRBJ2-7; abundance: many; CDR3aa: CAIPLYEQYF; CDR3nt: TGTGCCATCCCTCTCTACGAGCAGTACTTC
d_gene: NA; v_gene: TRBV11-2; j_gene: TRBJ2-1; abundance: NA; CDR3aa: CASSPRSTRGEQFF; CDR3nt: TGTGCCAGCAGCCCCCGATCGACCCGGGGTGAGCAGTTCTTC
d_gene: TRBD1; v_gene: TRBV10-3; j_gene: TRBJ2-2; abundance: NA; CDR3aa: CAISGQGRAGELFF; CDR3nt: TGTGCCATCAGTGGACAGGGGCGGGCCGGGGAGCTGTTTTTT